The 5 T cell receptor beta chains listed next were all sequenced from one sample in a study of shared T cell receptors in the human thymus. Profiled with immunoSEQ multiplex PCR; TCRdb holds only in-frame clones, not every one. The table has hundreds of thousands of clones, 95% seen once. The sample comprised thymocytes. The receptors shown here come from a human donor.

The chain uses TRBV7-9 and TRBJ2-1; D is undetermined. V lost 5 bases to trimming and J lost 8 bases, with 22 bases between them. CDR3 length equals 16 residues. Germline V gene sequence: CDR1 SEHNR, CDR2 FQNEAQ (reference sequence). The CDR3: CASSQKFVRGCDEQFF. CDR3 coding DNA: TGTGCCAGCAGCCAGAAGTTTGTTAGAGGATGCGATGAGCAGTTCTTC.

V and J are TRBV6-6 and TRBJ2-7; no definite D call. The germline V gene encodes CDR1 MNHNY and CDR2 SVGAGI (reference sequence). The CDR3 spans 14 residues. Trimming removed 2 bases at V and 2 bases at J, with 10 bases between. CDR3 protein: CASSYPDPTYEQYF. The CDR3 coding sequence is TGTGCCAGCAGTTACCCAGATCCCACCTACGAGCAGTACTTC.

The chain uses TRBV19 and TRBJ1-5; TRBD1 agrees at 7 bases. The CDR3 sequence is 19 residues long. In germline, CDR1 is LNHDA, CDR2 SQIVND (reference sequence). J gave up 7 bases and V 0 bases, and 18 bases lay outside the gene matches. CDR3 sequence (DNA): TGTGCCAGTAGTATAGAGAGGCAGGGGGAACGAAGTGGCATGCAGCCCCAGCATTTT. Translating it yields CASSIERQGERSGMQPQHF.

The chain joins TRBV7-2 to TRBJ2-7; tentative D call: TRBD2 (6 bases). The CDR3 covers 17 residues. CDR1 and CDR2 from the germline V gene are SGHTA and FQGNSA. V gave up 3 bases and J gave up 7 bases, with 25 bases separating them. This chain's CDR3 is CASSLKGCSGPGCEQYF. CDR3 nucleotide sequence: TGTGCCAGCAGCTTGAAGGGGTGTAGCGGACCTGGGTGTGAGCAGTACTTC.

This clone has just a few counts. The V gene is TRBV18, the J gene TRBJ2-4; D not certain. The length of the CDR3 is 14 residues. V lost 4 bases to trimming and J lost 7 bases, with 14 bases between them. Germline CDR1 and CDR2: KGHSH and LQKENI. CDR3 residues: CASSHPKISNIQYF. The CDR3 DNA follows: TGTGCCAGCTCACACCCCAAGATTAGCAACATTCAGTACTTC.